This T cell receptor beta chain was sequenced in a study of T cell repertoires in cytomegalovirus infection. The wider study: Recently identified HLA-C-restricted CMV epitopes were used, and well-studied HLA-B-restricted CMV epitopes were used as well. Study findings and constraints: HLA-C-restricted CMV-specific TCR beta clonotypes prevailed in the ex vivo response.

TCRdb called the reads again in MiXCR, with one record for every CDR3 protein. The table shows some 220,000 distinct CDR3 sequences, with 30% to 45% occurring only once. Points on this clonotype: Its antigen remains unknown.

Sequenced material: CD8+ T cells from cultured PBMCs, taken from culture after CMV antigen stimulation. This receptor was obtained from a human donor in good health (CMV status not recorded). Some clones in this sample may be carry-over from other donors' samples.

CDR3 in DNA: TGTGCCAGCAGTTCAAGCAGGGGCTACTACGAGCAGTACTTC. Its protein is CASSSSRGYYEQYF. The V call is TRBV27, the J call TRBJ2-7; possibly TRBD1 for D (6 bases). V lost 4 bases, J lost 3 bases, and 13 bases lay in between. The CDR3 sequence is 14 residues long. In germline, CDR1 is MNHEY, CDR2 SMNVEV (reference sequence).